This TCR beta chain was observed in a study of cytomegalovirus exposure and HLA in healthy donors. This clone was recorded a few times. The germline V gene has CDR1 LNHDA and CDR2 SQIVND (reference sequence). The CDR3 is 15 residues long. Trimming took off 5 bases at V and 8 bases at J, with 18 bases between the two ends. In the PCR, 60 Vbeta and 13 Jbeta primers were used. Assay used: immunoSEQ multiplex PCR; TCRdb lists only in-frame clones, some missing. The sample lists approximately 85,000 clones; over 70% were seen once. The genes are TRBV19 and TRBJ1-4; perhaps TRBD1 as D (5 bases). The receptor comes from a man in his fifties in good health and CMV-seropositive. Source material: PBMCs. This chain's CDR3 is CASSVGGAPGEKLFF. Here the CDR3 DNA reads TGTGCCAGTAGTGTCGGCGGGGCGCCGGGGGAAAAACTGTTTTTT.